This record covers a single T cell receptor beta chain. Trimming shortened V by 8 bases and J by 12 bases, and 14 bases separated the two germline ends. Germline V CDR1 and CDR2: MNHEY, SVGAGI. The CDR3 sequence is 11 residues long. The data were obtained in a study of shared clonotypes between healthy human individuals. Approximately 100 million PBMCs per unsorted sample were used for genomic DNA. Ten immunoSEQ deep assay plates were used to sequence unsorted PBMC DNA. The repertoire was sequenced with immunoSEQ multiplex PCR; TCRdb's copy has only in-frame clones and lacks some. This table holds hundreds of thousands of clones, around 78% found once.

The chain couples TRBV6-5 to TRBJ2-1; tentative D call: TRBD1 (5 bases). The TCR originated in a woman aged 40 to 50 in good health. Some clones in this sample may be carry-over from other donors' samples. Sequencing was performed on PBMCs. DNA for the CDR3: TGTGCCAGCGGGGCCTTGCTGAGGCAGTTCTTC. Protein product: CASGALLRQFF.